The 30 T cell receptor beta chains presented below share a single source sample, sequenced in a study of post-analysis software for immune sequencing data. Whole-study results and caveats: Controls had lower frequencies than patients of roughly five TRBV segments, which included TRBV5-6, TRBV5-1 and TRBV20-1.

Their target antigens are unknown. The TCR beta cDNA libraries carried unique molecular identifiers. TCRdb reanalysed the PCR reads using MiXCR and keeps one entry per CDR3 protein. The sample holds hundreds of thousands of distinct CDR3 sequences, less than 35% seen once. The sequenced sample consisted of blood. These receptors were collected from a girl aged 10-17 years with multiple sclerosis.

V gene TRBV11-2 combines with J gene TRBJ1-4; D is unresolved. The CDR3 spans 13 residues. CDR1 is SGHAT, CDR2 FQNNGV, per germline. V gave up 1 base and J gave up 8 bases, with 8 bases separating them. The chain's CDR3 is CASSLGIEEKLFF. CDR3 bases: TGTGCCAGCAGCTTAGGGATAGAAGAAAAACTGTTTTTT.

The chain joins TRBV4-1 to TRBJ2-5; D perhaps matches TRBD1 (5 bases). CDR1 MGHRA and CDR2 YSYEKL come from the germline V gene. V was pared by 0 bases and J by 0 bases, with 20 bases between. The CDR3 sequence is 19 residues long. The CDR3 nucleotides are TGCGCCAGCAGCCAAGATGTCGATGTGGGGCAACGGAACCAAGAGACCCAGTACTTC. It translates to CASSQDVDVGQRNQETQYF.

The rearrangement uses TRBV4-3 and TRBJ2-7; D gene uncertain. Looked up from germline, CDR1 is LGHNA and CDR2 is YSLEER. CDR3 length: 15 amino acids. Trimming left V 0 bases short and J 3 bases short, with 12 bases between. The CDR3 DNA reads TGCGCCAGCAGCCAAGATGTCGGCCAGAACTACGAGCAGTACTTC. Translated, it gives CASSQDVGQNYEQYF.

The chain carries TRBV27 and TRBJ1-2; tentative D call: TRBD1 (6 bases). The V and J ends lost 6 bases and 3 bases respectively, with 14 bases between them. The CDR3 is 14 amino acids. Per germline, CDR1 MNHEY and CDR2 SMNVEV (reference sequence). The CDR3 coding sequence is TGTGCCAGCAGACCAAGGGGGACTCACTATGGCTACACCTTC. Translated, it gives CASRPRGTHYGYTF.

The CDR3 protein is CSVADRAEAFF. In nucleotides, the CDR3 is TGCAGCGTCGCTGACAGGGCTGAAGCTTTCTTT. V usage is TRBV29-1 and J usage is TRBJ1-1; the match to TRBD1 covers 7 bases. The V segment lost 6 bases and the J segment 6 bases; nucleotides outside the gene matches: 4. CDR1 and CDR2 (germline): SQVTM, ANQGSEA. CDR3 length: 11 residues.

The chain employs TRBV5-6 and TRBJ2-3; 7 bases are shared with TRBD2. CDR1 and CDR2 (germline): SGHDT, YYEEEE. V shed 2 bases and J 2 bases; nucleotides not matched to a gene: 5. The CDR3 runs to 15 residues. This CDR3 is CASSLQAGNTDTQYF. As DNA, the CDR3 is TGTGCCAGCAGCTTACAAGCGGGGAACACAGATACGCAGTATTTT.

The DNA for the CDR3 is TGTGCCATCAGTGAGTCGAAGGGACTCTCCTACGAGCAGTACTTC. Encoded protein: CAISESKGLSYEQYF. The rearrangement joins TRBV10-3 to TRBJ2-7; tentative D call: TRBD2 (6 bases). Looked up from germline, CDR1 is ENHRY and CDR2 is SYGVKD. V was shortened by 0 bases and J by 0 bases, with 9 bases between the two germline ends. The CDR3 is 15 residues long.

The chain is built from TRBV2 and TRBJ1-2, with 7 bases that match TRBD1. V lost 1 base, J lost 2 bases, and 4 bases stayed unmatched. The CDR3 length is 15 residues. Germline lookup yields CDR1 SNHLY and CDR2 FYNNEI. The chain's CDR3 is CASSEGTTGNYGYTF. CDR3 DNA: TGTGCCAGCAGTGAAGGTACGACAGGGAACTATGGCTACACCTTC. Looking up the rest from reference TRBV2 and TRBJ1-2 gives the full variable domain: EPEVTQTPSHQVTQMGQEVILRCVPISNHLYFYWYRQILGQKVEFLVSFYNNEISEKSEIFDDQFSVERPDGSNFTLKIRSTKLEDSAMYFCASSEGTTGNYGYTFGSGTRLTVV.

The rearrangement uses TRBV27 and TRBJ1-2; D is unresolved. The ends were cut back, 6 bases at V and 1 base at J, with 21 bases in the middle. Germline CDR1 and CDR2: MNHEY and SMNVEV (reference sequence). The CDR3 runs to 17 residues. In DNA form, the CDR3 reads TGTGCCAGCAGGGCCCGGGCTCTCGCTACCCTTAACTATGGCTACACCTTC. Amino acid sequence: CASRARALATLNYGYTF.

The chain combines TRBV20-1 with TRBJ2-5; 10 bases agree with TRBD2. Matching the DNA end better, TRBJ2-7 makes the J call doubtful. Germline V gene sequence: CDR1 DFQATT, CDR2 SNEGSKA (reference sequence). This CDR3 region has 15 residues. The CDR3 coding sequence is TGCAGTGCTAGCCCACTAGCGGGACAGTCCCACGAGCAGTACTTC. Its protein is CSASPLAGQSHEQYF.

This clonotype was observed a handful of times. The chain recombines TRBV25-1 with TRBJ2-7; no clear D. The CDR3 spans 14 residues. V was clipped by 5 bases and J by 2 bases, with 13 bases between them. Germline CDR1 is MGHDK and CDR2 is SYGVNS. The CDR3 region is CASSRSLPPYEQYF. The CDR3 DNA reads TGTGCCAGCAGTCGGTCCTTGCCACCCTACGAGCAGTACTTC.

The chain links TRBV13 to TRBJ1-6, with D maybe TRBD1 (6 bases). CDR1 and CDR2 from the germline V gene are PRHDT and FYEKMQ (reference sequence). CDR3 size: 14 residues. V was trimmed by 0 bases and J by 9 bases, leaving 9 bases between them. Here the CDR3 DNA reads TGTGCCAGCAGCTTAGGACAACAGGGTTCACCCCTCCACTTT. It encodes CASSLGQQGSPLHF.

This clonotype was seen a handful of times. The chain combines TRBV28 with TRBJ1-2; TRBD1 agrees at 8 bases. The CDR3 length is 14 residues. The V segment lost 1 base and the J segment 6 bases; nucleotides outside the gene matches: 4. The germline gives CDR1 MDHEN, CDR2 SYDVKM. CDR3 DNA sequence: TGTGCCAGCAGTTTATCGACAGGGGTGGATGGCTACACCTTC. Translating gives CASSLSTGVDGYTF.

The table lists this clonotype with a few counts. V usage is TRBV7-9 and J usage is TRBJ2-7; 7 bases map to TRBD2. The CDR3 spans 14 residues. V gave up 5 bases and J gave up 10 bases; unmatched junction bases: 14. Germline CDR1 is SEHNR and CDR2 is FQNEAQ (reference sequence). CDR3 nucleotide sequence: TGTGCCAGCAGCCACCAGACTAGCCAGTCCTATCAGTACTTC. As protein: CASSHQTSQSYQYF.

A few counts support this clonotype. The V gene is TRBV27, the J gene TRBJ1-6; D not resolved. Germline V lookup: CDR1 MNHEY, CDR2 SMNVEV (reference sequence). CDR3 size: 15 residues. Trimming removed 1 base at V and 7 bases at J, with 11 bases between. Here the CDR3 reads CASSLLGGTNSPLHF. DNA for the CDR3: TGTGCCAGCAGTTTATTGGGCGGTACAAATTCACCCCTCCACTTT.

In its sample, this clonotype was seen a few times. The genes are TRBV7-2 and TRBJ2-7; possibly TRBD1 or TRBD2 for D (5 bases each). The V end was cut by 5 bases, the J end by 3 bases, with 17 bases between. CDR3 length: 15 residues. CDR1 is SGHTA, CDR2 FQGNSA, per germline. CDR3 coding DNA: TGTGCCAGCAGCCAGCCGTTGGGGGAACACTACGAGCAGTACTTC. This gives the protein CASSQPLGEHYEQYF.

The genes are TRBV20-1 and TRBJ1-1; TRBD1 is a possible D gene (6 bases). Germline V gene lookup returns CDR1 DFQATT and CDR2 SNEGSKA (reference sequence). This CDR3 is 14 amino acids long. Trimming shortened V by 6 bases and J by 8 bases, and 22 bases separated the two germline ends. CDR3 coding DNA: TGCAGTGCGCATAGGCGCACAGGGTTAGGCGAAGCTTTCTTT. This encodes CSAHRRTGLGEAFF.

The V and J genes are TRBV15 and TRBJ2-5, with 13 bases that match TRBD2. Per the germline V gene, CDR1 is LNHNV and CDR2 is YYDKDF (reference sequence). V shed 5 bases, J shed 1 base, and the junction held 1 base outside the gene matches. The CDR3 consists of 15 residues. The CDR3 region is CATSRLAGGQETQYF. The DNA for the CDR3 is TGTGCCACCAGCCGACTAGCGGGGGGCCAAGAGACCCAGTACTTC. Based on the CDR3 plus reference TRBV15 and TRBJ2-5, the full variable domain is DAMVIQNPRYQVTQFGKPVTLSCSQTLNHNVMYWYQQKSSQAPKLLFHYYDKDFNNEADTPDNFQSRRPNTSFCFLDIRSPGLGDTAMYLCATSRLAGGQETQYFGPGTRLLVL.

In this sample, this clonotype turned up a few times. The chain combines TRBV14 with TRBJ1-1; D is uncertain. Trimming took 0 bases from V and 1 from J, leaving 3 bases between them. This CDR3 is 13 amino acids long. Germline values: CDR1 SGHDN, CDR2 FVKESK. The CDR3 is CASSQERNTEAFF. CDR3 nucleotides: TGTGCCAGCAGCCAAGAAAGGAACACTGAAGCTTTCTTT.

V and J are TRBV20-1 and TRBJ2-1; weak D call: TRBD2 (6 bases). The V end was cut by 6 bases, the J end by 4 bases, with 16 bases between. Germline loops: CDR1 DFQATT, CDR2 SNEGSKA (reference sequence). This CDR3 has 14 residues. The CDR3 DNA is TGCAGTGCCCCTAGCGAACCCATTTACAATGAGCAGTTCTTC. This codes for CSAPSEPIYNEQFF.

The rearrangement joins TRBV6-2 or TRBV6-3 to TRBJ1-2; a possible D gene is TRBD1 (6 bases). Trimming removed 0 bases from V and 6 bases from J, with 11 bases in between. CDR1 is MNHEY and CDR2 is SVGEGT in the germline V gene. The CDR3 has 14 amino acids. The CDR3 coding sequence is TGTGCCAGCAGTTACTCGAGAACAGGGAATGGCTACACCTTC. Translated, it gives CASSYSRTGNGYTF.

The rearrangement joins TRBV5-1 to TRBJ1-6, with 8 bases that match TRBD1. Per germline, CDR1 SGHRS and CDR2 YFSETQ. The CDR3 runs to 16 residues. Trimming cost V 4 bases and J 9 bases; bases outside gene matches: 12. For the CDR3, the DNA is TGCGCCAGCAGCCACACCCAAGACAGGGGAGCTTCACCCCTCCACTTT. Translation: CASSHTQDRGASPLHF.

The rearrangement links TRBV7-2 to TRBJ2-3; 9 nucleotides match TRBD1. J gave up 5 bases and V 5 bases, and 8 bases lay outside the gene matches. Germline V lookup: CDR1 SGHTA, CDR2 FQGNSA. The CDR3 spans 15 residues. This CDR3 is CASSATGGSVDTQYF. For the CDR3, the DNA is TGTGCCAGCAGCGCGACAGGGGGGTCGGTAGATACGCAGTATTTT.

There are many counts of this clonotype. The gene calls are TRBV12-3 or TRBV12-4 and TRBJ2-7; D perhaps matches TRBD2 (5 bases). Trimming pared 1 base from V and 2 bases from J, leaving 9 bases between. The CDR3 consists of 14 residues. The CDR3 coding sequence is TGTGCCAGCAGTTTAGGGGGAGCCCCCTACGAGCAGTACTTC. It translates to CASSLGGAPYEQYF.

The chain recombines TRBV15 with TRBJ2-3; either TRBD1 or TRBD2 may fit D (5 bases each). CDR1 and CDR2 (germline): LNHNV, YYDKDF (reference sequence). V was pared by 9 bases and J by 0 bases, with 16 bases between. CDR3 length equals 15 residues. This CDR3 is CATKTGTGSTDTQYF. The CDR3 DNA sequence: TGTGCCACAAAGACCGGGACGGGGAGCACAGATACGCAGTATTTT.

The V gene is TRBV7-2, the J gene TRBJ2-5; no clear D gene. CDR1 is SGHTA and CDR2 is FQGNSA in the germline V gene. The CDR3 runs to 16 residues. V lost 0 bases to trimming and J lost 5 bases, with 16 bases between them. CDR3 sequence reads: CASSLAVAGLGETQYF. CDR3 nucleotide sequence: TGTGCCAGCAGCTTAGCCGTGGCTGGGCTCGGGGAGACCCAGTACTTC.

The CDR3 reads CASSWGDGRGGYTF. DNA of the CDR3: TGTGCCAGCAGTTGGGGGGACGGGAGAGGCGGCTACACCTTC. The chain carries TRBV28 and TRBJ1-2; D perhaps matches TRBD1 (5 bases). The CDR3 covers 14 residues. V shed 4 bases and J shed 8 bases, with 17 bases lying between them. Germline CDR1 and CDR2: MDHEN and SYDVKM.

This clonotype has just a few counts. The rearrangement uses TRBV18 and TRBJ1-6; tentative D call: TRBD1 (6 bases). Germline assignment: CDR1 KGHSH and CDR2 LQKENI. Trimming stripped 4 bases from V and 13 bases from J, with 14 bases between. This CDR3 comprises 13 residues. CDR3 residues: CASSLRQEVPLHF. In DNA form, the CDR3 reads TGTGCCAGCTCACTAAGACAGGAGGTGCCCCTCCACTTT.

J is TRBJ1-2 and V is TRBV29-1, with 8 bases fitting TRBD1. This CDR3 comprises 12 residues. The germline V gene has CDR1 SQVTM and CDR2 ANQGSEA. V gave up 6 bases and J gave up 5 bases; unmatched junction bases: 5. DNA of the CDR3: TGCAGCGTCACAGGGGGGTCTTATGGCTACACCTTC. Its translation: CSVTGGSYGYTF.

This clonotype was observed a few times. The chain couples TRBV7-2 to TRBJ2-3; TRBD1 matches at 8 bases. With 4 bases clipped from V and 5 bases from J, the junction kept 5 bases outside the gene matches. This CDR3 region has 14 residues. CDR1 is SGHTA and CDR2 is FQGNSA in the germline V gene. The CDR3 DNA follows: TGTGCCAGCAGCTCCAGGACAGGGCTAGATACGCAGTATTTT. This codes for CASSSRTGLDTQYF.